The 2 T cell receptor beta chains below were found in one sample sequenced in a study of beta chain features in type 1 diabetes. Every isolated RNA sample was fully reverse transcribed, so sequencing captured expressed TCRB transcripts. Using immunoSEQ multiplex PCR, the repertoire was profiled, and TCRdb retains in-frame clones only, with some absent. This table has approximately 250,000 clones, 9.6% appearing once. Sample: naive CD4+ T cells from blood. The receptor set was obtained from a woman between 18 and 30 years old in good health.

The V gene is TRBV25-1, the J gene TRBJ1-3, with D hard to call. The CDR3 contains 13 residues. V lost 2 bases, J lost 3 bases, and 5 bases lay in between. Germline assignment: CDR1 MGHDK and CDR2 SYGVNS. The chain's CDR3 is CASSEAGGNTIYF. For the CDR3, the DNA is TGTGCCAGCAGTGAAGCAGGTGGAAACACCATATATTTT.

V and J are TRBV2 and TRBJ2-4; TRBD1 might be the D (6 bases). Germline loops: CDR1 SNHLY, CDR2 FYNNEI. V shed 6 bases and J shed 0 bases, with 21 bases lying between them. The CDR3 contains 18 residues. CDR3 nucleotide sequence: TGTGCCAGCAGGGACGCAGGGGCCCAGGGCATAGCCAAAAACATTCAGTACTTC. Protein product: CASRDAGAQGIAKNIQYF.